A selection of T cell receptor beta chains follows, all from one sample in a study of T cell responses to AZD1222 COVID-19 vaccine. Sequenced by immunoSEQ multiplex PCR; TCRdb stores in-frame clones only, minus some. This sample carries tens of thousands of clones, roughly 90% of them seen once, and the ten largest clones take 4.2%. The sample here was peripheral blood, taken on day 0 of AZD1222 vaccination. The receptors derive from an adult in good health. CDR3s include the opening cysteine and the closing phenylalanine or tryptophan. A D gene is named only where the DNA matches it firmly. Clone sizes are given selectively: once, few, many, or a class where the clone is expanded.

v_call	j_call	clone_size	d_call	cdr3_nt	cdr3_aa
TRBV19	TRBJ1-2	NA	TRBD1	TGTGCCAGTAGAGCAAGACAGGGTCTATATGGCTACACCTTC	CASRARQGLYGYTF
TRBV11-2	TRBJ1-4	once	NA	TGTGCCAGCAGCCCTCAGGTGGGGAGGGTACTTGAAAAACTGTTTTTT	CASSPQVGRVLEKLFF
TRBV5-1	TRBJ2-7	NA	NA	TGCGCCAGCAGCTTGGCCGCAGGGACCTCCCACGAGCAGTACTTC	CASSLAAGTSHEQYF
TRBV30	TRBJ1-1	NA	NA	TGTGCCTGGAGTATGAGGCTGAACACTGAAGCTTTCTTT	CAWSMRLNTEAFF
TRBV27	TRBJ1-1	NA	NA	TGTGCCAGCAGTTTATATTCAGGGAGCTCGAACACTGAAGCTTTCTTT	CASSLYSGSSNTEAFF
TRBV9	TRBJ1-2	NA	NA	TGTGCCAGCAGCGTCGGACAGTCTGTTCGAAACTATGGCTACACCTTC	CASSVGQSVRNYGYTF
TRBV7-9	TRBJ1-1	NA	NA	TGTGCCAGCAGCTTAGAGGTCTGGGGGGCTTTCTTT	CASSLEVWGAFF
TRBV24-1	TRBJ2-1	NA	TRBD2	TGTGCCTCATCCGGGGGGATAGCGGACAATGAGCAGTTCTTC	CASSGGIADNEQFF
TRBV27	TRBJ1-3	NA	NA	TGTGCCAGCAGTTCCGGCGGCAGGTCCACATACTCTGGAAACACCATATATTTT	CASSSGGRSTYSGNTIYF
TRBV3-1/TRBV3-2	TRBJ1-2	once	NA	TGTGCCAGCAGCCAGGGGTTCTGGCCCTATGGCTACACCTTC	CASSQGFWPYGYTF
TRBV2	TRBJ1-6	few	TRBD1	TGTGCCAGCTCCAGACAGGGTAGTTATTCACCCCTCCACTTT	CASSRQGSYSPLHF
TRBV27	TRBJ2-6	NA	NA	TGTGCCAGCAGTTTATATTTACGCTCTGGGGCCAACGTCCTGACTTTC	CASSLYLRSGANVLTF
TRBV9	TRBJ1-1	NA	NA	TGTGCCAGCAGCCTGGGGGATGAACAGAACACTGAAGCTTTCTTT	CASSLGDEQNTEAFF
TRBV19	TRBJ2-1	few	NA	TGTGCCAGTAGCAAGGGGAGCTCCTACAATGAGCAGTTCTTC	CASSKGSSYNEQFF
TRBV24-1	TRBJ2-2	NA	TRBD1	TGTGCCACCGGAGGGGACAGGGGAGTGTCCGGGGAGCTGTTTTTT	CATGGDRGVSGELFF
TRBV21-1	TRBJ1-6	NA	NA	TGTGCCAGCAGCAAGGTGGACCGCGACCCCCTCCACTTT	CASSKVDRDPLHF
TRBV6-1	TRBJ1-2	NA	NA	TGTGCCAGCAGTGACCCGACAGATGGCTACACCTTC	CASSDPTDGYTF
TRBV7-3	TRBJ1-1	NA	NA	TGTGCCAGCAGCACCGACAGGAACACTGAAGCTTTCTTT	CASSTDRNTEAFF
TRBV12-3/TRBV12-4	TRBJ1-1	NA	NA	TGTGCCACCAACACGGCGGGGAACACTGAAGCTTTCTTT	CATNTAGNTEAFF
TRBV7-3	TRBJ2-7	NA	NA	TGTGCCAGCAGCTTAACCCTGGGCAGCCTGGCTCACTTC	CASSLTLGSLAHF
TRBV11-3	TRBJ2-1	NA	TRBD2	TGTGCCAGCAGCTTAGGACTAGCGGGAGAGGGGCTGTTCTTC	CASSLGLAGEGLFF
TRBV19	TRBJ1-1	once	TRBD1	TGTGCCAGTAGTGTAGGGACAGGGTTCACTGAAGCTTTCTTT	CASSVGTGFTEAFF
TRBV9	TRBJ2-7	NA	NA	TGTGCCAGCAGCGCCTATCTCGGGGCTCCCGAGCAGTACTTC	CASSAYLGAPEQYF
TRBV6-1	TRBJ1-1	NA	NA	TGTGCCAGCAGTGAAGCGGGAGGGCTGAACACTGAAGCTTTCTTT	CASSEAGGLNTEAFF
TRBV7-3	TRBJ1-1	NA	TRBD1	TGTGCCAGCAGCTCACAGGGGGCGAACACTGAAGCTTTCTTT	CASSSQGANTEAFF
TRBV2	TRBJ1-1	NA	TRBD1	TGTGCCAGCAGGACAGGGGAGAACACTGAAGCTTTCTTT	CASRTGENTEAFF
TRBV7-6	TRBJ2-7	NA	TRBD2	TGTGCCAGCAGCTTAGCGGCGGGAGGGAATCTGTACGGCTCCTACGAGCAGTACTTC	CASSLAAGGNLYGSYEQYF